These 20 T cell receptor beta chains came from one sample sequenced in a study of lymphopenia after photon versus proton radiotherapy. Repertoires were generated with immunoSEQ multiplex PCR, while TCRdb's copy carries only in-frame clones and drops some. Found here are 150,000 or so clones, 70% to 90% of them singletons; the top ten hold roughly 4.7%. Sample: peripheral blood, taken from a patient treated with photon-based radiotherapy. The source of these receptors is a man aged 50-60 years with gastric cancer.

In its sample, this clone was seen once. The chain employs TRBV5-1 and TRBJ2-7, with D possibly called TRBD1 or TRBD2 (5 bases each). This CDR3 has 15 amino acids. CDR1 is SGHRS and CDR2 is YFSETQ in the germline V gene. With 0 bases removed from V and 4 bases from J, the gap between germline ends came to 14 bases. CDR3 coding DNA: TGCGCCAGCAGCTTGGCCGGGGCAGTGGGGTACGAGCAGTACTTC. Its translation is CASSLAGAVGYEQYF.

The chain recombines TRBV18 with TRBJ2-7; weak D call: TRBD1 (6 bases). V was trimmed by 2 bases and J by 3 bases, leaving 20 bases between them. Germline loops: CDR1 KGHSH, CDR2 LQKENI. The CDR3 contains 17 residues. The CDR3 region is CASSPWVIRGSNYEQYF. The CDR3 DNA reads TGTGCCAGCTCACCATGGGTGATCAGGGGATCTAACTACGAGCAGTACTTC.

The chain employs TRBV11-2 and TRBJ2-1; 12 nucleotides line up with TRBD2. Germline V gives CDR1 SGHAT, CDR2 FQNNGV. The CDR3 spans 17 residues. V gave up 1 base and J gave up 7 bases; unmatched junction bases: 8. The CDR3 DNA follows: TGTGCCAGCAGCTTAGGTTGGGGACTAGCGGGTACGAATGAGCAGTTCTTC. Amino acids: CASSLGWGLAGTNEQFF.

V is TRBV9 and J is TRBJ1-2; tentative D call: TRBD1 (6 bases). Per germline, CDR1 SGDLS and CDR2 YYNGEE. The CDR3 is 15 amino acids. The V and J ends lost 4 bases and 4 bases respectively, with 17 bases between them. DNA of the CDR3: TGTGCCAGCAGCTCGAAAGGACAGCACCTCTATGGCTACACCTTC. It codes for CASSSKGQHLYGYTF. Complete variable domain (other parts from reference TRBV9 and TRBJ1-2): DSGVTQTPKHLITATGQRVTLRCSPRSGDLSVYWYQQSLDQGLQFLIQYYNGEERAKGNILERFSAQQFPDLHSELNLSSLELGDSALYFCASSSKGQHLYGYTFGSGTRLTVV.

The rearrangement links TRBV5-5 to TRBJ2-7, with D perhaps assigned TRBD1 or TRBD2 (5 bases each). CDR1 and CDR2 from the germline V gene are SGHKS and YYEKEE (reference sequence). Trimming left V 0 bases short and J 3 bases short, with 10 bases between. CDR3 length: 14 amino acids. The CDR3 coding sequence is TGTGCCAGCAGCTTGGACGGGGCCCACTACGAGCAGTACTTC. Its protein is CASSLDGAHYEQYF.

This chain connects TRBV6-1 to TRBJ2-7; TRBD1 aligns across 7 bases. The CDR3 sequence is 16 residues long. Trimming removed 4 bases from V and 4 bases from J; junction bases left unmatched: 13. Germline V gene sequence: CDR1 MNHNS, CDR2 SASEGT. CDR3 residues: CASSAGRGMAPYEQYF. The CDR3 region has the DNA TGTGCCAGCAGTGCCGGCAGGGGGATGGCGCCATACGAGCAGTACTTC.

The chain recombines TRBV11-3 with TRBJ2-1, with TRBD2 matching 13 bases. The junction had 2 bases not matched to a gene; V was cut back by 1 base and J by 11 bases. The CDR3 runs to 14 residues. Germline loops: CDR1 SGHNT, CDR2 YENEEA. This CDR3 is CASSLGLAGGKQFF. In DNA form, the CDR3 reads TGTGCCAGCAGCTTAGGACTAGCGGGAGGTAAGCAGTTCTTC.

The rearrangement uses TRBV20-1 and TRBJ1-1; D unclear. The CDR3 is 11 residues long. Germline V gene sequence: CDR1 DFQATT, CDR2 SNEGSKA (reference sequence). V lost 3 bases and J lost 1, with 3 bases in between. DNA for the CDR3: TGCAGTGCTAGTCAGAACACTGAAGCTTTCTTT. Translation: CSASQNTEAFF.

The rearrangement uses TRBV18 and TRBJ1-1; D remains ambiguous. The CDR3 extends over 15 amino acids. Trimming removed 5 bases at V and 3 bases at J, with 16 bases between. Looked up from germline, CDR1 is KGHSH and CDR2 is LQKENI. The CDR3 loop reads CASSLAPVGYTEAFF. The CDR3 DNA is TGTGCCAGCTCATTGGCCCCCGTGGGGTACACTGAAGCTTTCTTT.

The chain recombines TRBV5-6 with TRBJ2-1; D is undetermined. V was trimmed by 5 bases and J by 5 bases, leaving 8 bases between them. Germline loops: CDR1 SGHDT, CDR2 YYEEEE. The CDR3 is made up of 12 amino acids. The CDR3 nucleotides read TGTGCCAGCAGAGCTTGGGACAATGAGCAGTTCTTC. It translates to CASRAWDNEQFF.

In the case of this clone: This CDR3 is also generated by other DNA sequences in the sample. The V call is TRBV18, the J call TRBJ1-1; TRBD1 might be the D (5 bases). Trimming took off 2 bases at V and 3 bases at J, with 7 bases between the two ends. The CDR3 is made up of 13 amino acids. The germline CDR1 and CDR2 sequences are KGHSH and LQKENI. The CDR3, as DNA: TGTGCCAGCTCACCAACGGGGGACACTGAAGCTTTCTTT. This sequence encodes CASSPTGDTEAFF.

Written as DNA, the CDR3 is TGTGCCAGCAGCTCGGAGAACAATGAGCAGTTCTTC. Its protein product is CASSSENNEQFF. The rearrangement uses TRBV11-3 and TRBJ2-1, with D unclear. Trimming removed 4 bases from V and 5 bases from J, with 6 bases in between. The CDR3 covers 12 residues. CDR1 and CDR2 (germline): SGHNT, YENEEA.

This chain uses TRBV30 with TRBJ1-4; 9 nucleotides match TRBD1. Germline-derived CDR1 and CDR2 are GTSNPN and SVGIG (reference sequence). The CDR3 is made up of 16 amino acids. V trimming: 3 bases; J trimming: 1 base; junction bases outside the gene matches: 6. For the CDR3, the DNA is TGTGCCTGGAGGGACAGGGGCCGGGAAACTAATGAAAAACTGTTTTTT. Amino acids: CAWRDRGRETNEKLFF.

This chain connects TRBV30 to TRBJ2-6; D not certain. The V end lost 2 bases, the J end lost 0 bases, and 11 bases lay between the germline ends. The V gene's germline CDR1 is GTSNPN and CDR2 SVGIG (reference sequence). The CDR3 consists of 16 residues. CDR3 nucleotide sequence: TGTGCCTGGAGTTTGTTAGGGAACTCTGGGGCCAACGTCCTGACTTTC. Translated: CAWSLLGNSGANVLTF. Looking up the rest from reference TRBV30 and TRBJ2-6 gives the full variable domain: SQTIHQWPATLVQPVGSPLSLECTVEGTSNPNLYWYRQAAGRGLQLLFYSVGIGQISSEVPQNLSASRPQDRQFILSSKKLLLSDSGFYLCAWSLLGNSGANVLTFGAGSRLTVL.

The V call is TRBV6-5, the J call TRBJ2-7, with D unclear. There are 13 residues in the CDR3. V lost 5 bases and J 10 bases, leaving 18 bases between the germline ends. Germline V gives CDR1 MNHEY, CDR2 SVGAGI. The CDR3 bases are TGTGCCAGCAGTCGGAATTCCCGGGTCCCCCAGTACTTC. Its translation is CASSRNSRVPQYF.

The chain uses TRBV2 and TRBJ1-4, with TRBD1 identical over 8 bases. This CDR3 is built from 14 residues. Germline V CDR1 and CDR2: SNHLY, FYNNEI. Unmatched junction bases numbered 2, after V lost 5 bases and J lost 3 bases. DNA for the CDR3: TGTGCCAGCAGTACGGGACAGGCTAATGAAAAACTGTTTTTT. Protein sequence: CASSTGQANEKLFF.

The chain couples TRBV6-1 to TRBJ2-2, with D perhaps matching TRBD1 (5 bases). From germline, CDR1 is MNHNS and CDR2 SASEGT. The CDR3 extends over 11 amino acids. V lost 10 bases and J 4 bases, leaving 7 bases between the germline ends. The CDR3 spells CATQGTGELFF. Written as DNA, the CDR3 is TGTGCCACCCAGGGCACCGGGGAGCTGTTTTTT.

V usage is TRBV11-2 and J usage is TRBJ2-7; D may match TRBD1 or TRBD2 (5 bases each). V shed 2 bases and J shed 5 bases, with 10 bases lying between them. The germline gives CDR1 SGHAT, CDR2 FQNNGV. The CDR3 covers 13 residues. The CDR3 loop is CASSLTEGNEQYF. CDR3 DNA sequence: TGTGCCAGCAGCTTAACAGAGGGGAACGAGCAGTACTTC.

The chain is built from TRBV5-5 and TRBJ2-7; 9 bases line up with TRBD2. Trimming at V came to 3 bases and at J to 0 bases, leaving 7 bases not matched to a gene. The V gene's germline CDR1 is SGHKS and CDR2 YYEKEE (reference sequence). The CDR3 spans 16 residues. CDR3 amino acids: CASSSRLAVSSYEQYF. The CDR3, as DNA: TGTGCCAGCAGCTCTCGACTAGCGGTATCCTCCTACGAGCAGTACTTC.

J is TRBJ2-3 and V is TRBV10-3; weak D call: TRBD2 (5 bases). V gave up 4 bases and J gave up 11 bases, with 10 bases separating them. Germline V gives CDR1 ENHRY, CDR2 SYGVKD. This CDR3 comprises 11 residues. The DNA of the CDR3 is TGTGCCATCAGTGGAGAAGGAGGGCAGTATTTT. The encoded protein is CAISGEGGQYF.